Sequencing of this TCR beta chain was carried out in a study of CD8 T cells in ankylosing spondylitis. Regarding the study as a whole: Significant enrichment of disease-linked clones was reported in matched ankylosing spondylitis synovial fluid. Characteristic of ankylosing spondylitis blood, it appeared, was a TCR beta motif comprising several highly homologous variants. Certain motif variants had earlier been reported in reactive arthritis synovial fluid and blood. Relatively scarce in peripheral blood, disease-linked clones were CD8+.

Quantitative 5'-RACE with molecular barcodes was used to make the TCR beta libraries. TCRdb ran MiXCR on the 5' RACE reads and lists one entry per CDR3 protein. Of roughly 440,000 distinct CDR3 sequences listed, more than 15% were seen once; the top ten hold approximately 1%. The sample holds many counts of this clonotype. Its antigen remains unknown. CDR3 length equals 14 residues. V lost 1 base and J 6 bases, leaving 12 bases between the germline ends. CDR1 is SEHNR, CDR2 FQNEAQ, per germline (reference sequence). This chain uses TRBV7-9 with TRBJ1-1; a possible D gene is TRBD1 (6 bases). This clonotype was obtained from a male donor with ankylosing spondylitis. The sequencing sample was made of blood, either unsorted or a sorted T cell fraction (not recorded which). In nucleotides, the CDR3 is TGTGCCAGCAGCTTAGGCGCCGAGGGGGCTGAAGCTTTCTTT. It yields the protein CASSLGAEGAEAFF.